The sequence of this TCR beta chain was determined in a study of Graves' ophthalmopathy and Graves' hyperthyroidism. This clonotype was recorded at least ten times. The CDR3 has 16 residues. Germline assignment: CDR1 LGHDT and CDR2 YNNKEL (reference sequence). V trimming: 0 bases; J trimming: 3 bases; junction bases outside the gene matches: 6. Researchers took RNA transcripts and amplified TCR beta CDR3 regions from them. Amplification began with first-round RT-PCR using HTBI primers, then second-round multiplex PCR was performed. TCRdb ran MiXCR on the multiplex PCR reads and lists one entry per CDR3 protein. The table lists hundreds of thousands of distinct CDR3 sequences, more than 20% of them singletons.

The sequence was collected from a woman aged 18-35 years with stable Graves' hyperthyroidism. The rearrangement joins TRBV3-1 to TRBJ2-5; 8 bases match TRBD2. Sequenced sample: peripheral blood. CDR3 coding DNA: TGTGCCAGCAGCCAAGATCGTACTAGCGGAAAAGAGACCCAGTACTTC. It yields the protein CASSQDRTSGKETQYF.